This TCR beta chain was recorded in a study of blood T cell repertoires in COVID-19. Whole-study context: Samples of COVID-19 (acute and convalescent) were obtained from the United States, Italy and Spain. The analysed material was cDNA or gDNA that came from T cells, B-cell-depleted T cells, or PBMCs.

The Seattle site enrolled patients during active infection and followed them longitudinally. The table came from immunoSEQ multiplex PCR; TCRdb's copy has only in-frame clones and leaves some out. The sample shows roughly 75,000 clones, approximately 80% of them seen only once. This sequence was found in a man aged 50 to 60 with COVID-19, enrolled during active disease. Sequenced material: peripheral blood.

The CDR3 DNA reads as TGCAGCGTTGTGGGGACAGGCTTCACCCAGGGTGGCTACACCTTC. The encoded protein is CSVVGTGFTQGGYTF. The gene calls are TRBV29-1 and TRBJ1-2; 8 bases fit TRBD1. The V gene's germline CDR1 is SQVTM and CDR2 ANQGSEA. V lost 4 bases to trimming and J lost 7 bases; unmatched junction nucleotides: 14. The CDR3 is 15 amino acids.